Reported below is one T cell receptor (beta chain). V lost 3 bases and J 3 bases, leaving 9 bases between the germline ends. From germline, CDR1 is SQVTM and CDR2 ANQGSEA. The CDR3 is 13 amino acids. This sample was included in a study of radiotherapy plus CTLA-4 blockade in lung cancer. Repertoires were generated with immunoSEQ multiplex PCR, while TCRdb's copy carries only in-frame clones and drops some. The sample shows about 99,000 clones, around 88% of them seen only once. This material consisted of peripheral blood, taken from a patient treated with radiotherapy plus ipilimumab. The receptor comes from a human donor with non-small cell lung cancer that progressed on radiotherapy plus ipilimumab. The J gene is TRBJ2-1, the V gene TRBV29-1; TRBD2 might be the D (6 bases). The CDR3 here is CSVDVTSYNEQFF. In DNA form, the CDR3 reads TGCAGCGTTGACGTGACTAGCTACAATGAGCAGTTCTTC.